The clone carrying this T cell receptor (beta chain) was seen a handful of times. This specimen comes from a study of early T cells in non-severe SARS-CoV-2 infection. At the level of the study: Sequencing of unsorted whole blood was done on bulk RNA, leaving chains unpaired.

Germline-derived CDR1 and CDR2 are SQVTM and ANQGSEA. J gave up 4 bases and V 4 bases, and 7 bases lay outside the gene matches. The CDR3 length is 14 residues. TCRdb ran MiXCR on the 5' RACE reads and lists one entry per CDR3 protein. The sample yields thousands of distinct CDR3 sequences, about 5% seen once. The sample comprised whole blood. The chain recombines TRBV29-1 with TRBJ2-7, with TRBD2 matching over 10 bases. This sequence originates from an adult who was a healthcare worker with PCR-confirmed SARS-CoV-2 infection or an uninfected control (not recorded which). CDR3 loop: CSVVAGGSFYEQYF. In DNA, the CDR3 is TGCAGCGTTGTAGCGGGAGGATCGTTTTACGAGCAGTACTTC.